This is a list of T cell receptor beta chains from one sample in a study of blood T cell repertoires in COVID-19. The repertoire was sequenced with immunoSEQ multiplex PCR; TCRdb's copy has only in-frame clones and lacks some. Of fewer than 85,000 clones listed, more than 65% are singletons. The sequenced sample consisted of peripheral blood. All receptors derive from a woman of 80 years or more with active or convalescent COVID-19. Each CDR3 is given with its conserved first and last residue. A D gene is named only where the DNA matches it firmly. For some rows the clone size is stated as once, few or many, or as a class when expanded; others skip it.

CDR3 protein	CDR3 DNA	J gene	V gene	D gene	CDR3 length	clone size
CASSDWAGDQPQHF	TGTGCCAGCAGTGATTGGGCAGGCGATCAGCCCCAGCATTTT	TRBJ1-5	TRBV25-1	NA	14	few
CASSGTEDTQYF	TGTGCCAGCAGTGGGACAGAAGATACGCAGTATTTT	TRBJ2-3	TRBV6-6	TRBD1	12	NA
CASSPPTGFNEQFF	TGTGCCAGCAGCCCTCCGACAGGGTTCAATGAGCAGTTCTTC	TRBJ2-1	TRBV7-2	TRBD1	14	NA
CSVADGSNQPQHF	TGCAGCGTAGCAGACGGGAGCAATCAGCCCCAGCATTTT	TRBJ1-5	TRBV29-1	NA	13	NA
CASSDNSGANVLTF	TGTGCCAGCAGTGACAACTCTGGGGCCAACGTCCTGACTTTC	TRBJ2-6	TRBV25-1	NA	14	NA
CASTPGTGSYEQYF	TGTGCCAGCACCCCCGGGACAGGTTCCTACGAGCAGTACTTC	TRBJ2-7	TRBV6-2/TRBV6-3	TRBD1	14	NA
CASSHRGSSGNTIYF	TGTGCCAGCAGCCATCGGGGGTCCTCTGGAAACACCATATATTTT	TRBJ1-3	TRBV14	NA	15	NA
CASSIIPGANYGYTF	TGTGCCAGTAGTATTATTCCTGGGGCCAACTATGGCTACACCTTC	TRBJ1-2	TRBV19	NA	15	NA
CANGDRGPDRGYTF	TGTGCCAACGGAGACAGGGGCCCTGATAGGGGCTACACCTTC	TRBJ1-2	TRBV21-1	NA	14	NA
CASTIGGFGANVLTF	TGTGCCAGTACCATTGGGGGCTTTGGGGCCAACGTCCTGACTTTC	TRBJ2-6	TRBV19	NA	15	NA
CASSFRGDDTGELFF	TGTGCCAGCAGCTTTCGGGGGGACGACACCGGGGAGCTGTTTTTT	TRBJ2-2	TRBV11-3	TRBD2	15	NA
CASSLWQGHNQPQHF	TGTGCCAGCAGCTTGTGGCAGGGCCACAATCAGCCCCAGCATTTT	TRBJ1-5	TRBV5-6	NA	15	few
CATSRPGQGGRGELFF	TGTGCCACCAGCAGACCTGGACAGGGGGGGCGCGGGGAGCTGTTTTTT	TRBJ2-2	TRBV15	TRBD1	16	NA
CAWSVWVPGLNQETQYF	TGTGCCTGGAGTGTATGGGTCCCGGGACTCAACCAAGAGACCCAGTACTTC	TRBJ2-5	TRBV30	NA	17	few
CASSYSGQGDTQYF	TGTGCCAGCAGTTATTCGGGACAGGGAGATACGCAGTATTTT	TRBJ2-3	TRBV6-5	TRBD1	14	once
CASSIAQGLRNNEQFF	TGTGCCAGTAGTATAGCTCAGGGACTCAGAAACAATGAGCAGTTCTTC	TRBJ2-1	TRBV19	NA	16	NA
CASSFPGVGYGYTF	TGTGCCAGCAGTTTTCCGGGGGTGGGCTATGGCTACACCTTC	TRBJ1-2	TRBV28	NA	14	NA
CASSLGTARGYTF	TGTGCCAGCAGTTTGGGGACAGCTAGAGGCTACACCTTC	TRBJ1-2	TRBV12-3/TRBV12-4	TRBD1	13	many
CASRKEWTGSGQPQHF	TGTGCCAGCAGGAAAGAGTGGACAGGATCAGGGCAGCCCCAGCATTTT	TRBJ1-5	TRBV28	TRBD1	16	NA
CASSPAADVNTEAFF	TGTGCCAGCAGCCCAGCTGCGGATGTGAACACTGAAGCTTTCTTT	TRBJ1-1	TRBV7-6	NA	15	NA
CASSESGTGAWTQYF	TGTGCCAGCAGTGAATCAGGGACAGGGGCTTGGACCCAGTACTTC	TRBJ2-5	TRBV6-1	TRBD1	15	NA
CAISERNRGRGADTQYF	TGTGCCATCAGTGAGAGGAACAGGGGGCGCGGCGCAGATACGCAGTATTTT	TRBJ2-3	TRBV10-3	TRBD1	17	NA
CASSPTRGTGSLSYNEQFF	TGTGCCAGCAGTCCGACCCGGGGGACAGGTTCTTTGTCCTACAATGAGCAGTTCTTC	TRBJ2-1	TRBV27	TRBD1	19	NA
CASTSTGIEYGYTF	TGTGCCAGCACCTCGACAGGGATTGAGTATGGCTACACCTTC	TRBJ1-2	TRBV7-2	TRBD1	14	NA
CASSLVGDRGSYGYTF	TGTGCCAGCAGCTTAGTCGGTGATCGGGGGTCCTATGGCTACACCTTC	TRBJ1-2	TRBV7-2	NA	16	NA
CASSVEGQGNTEAFF	TGTGCCAGCAGCGTAGAGGGACAGGGGAACACTGAAGCTTTCTTT	TRBJ1-1	TRBV9	TRBD1	15	few
CASSVFQGTGANVLTF	TGTGCCAGCAGTGTTTTTCAGGGGACTGGGGCCAACGTCCTGACTTTC	TRBJ2-6	TRBV6-1	NA	16	NA
CASSFDWTSNEQFF	TGTGCCAGCAGCTTTGATTGGACTAGCAATGAGCAGTTCTTC	TRBJ2-1	TRBV5-4	TRBD2	14	NA
CASSPRQGPNYEQYF	TGTGCCAGCAGTCCTCGACAGGGTCCAAACTACGAGCAGTACTTC	TRBJ2-7	TRBV6-5	TRBD1	15	NA
CASAGTNEKLFF	TGTGCCAGCGCGGGGACTAATGAAAAACTGTTTTTT	TRBJ1-4	TRBV2	NA	12	few
CSVAGGESGNTIYF	TGCAGCGTTGCCGGGGGGGAGAGTGGAAACACCATATATTTT	TRBJ1-3	TRBV29-1	NA	14	few
CASSLSGFTEAFF	TGTGCCAGCAGTTTATCGGGTTTCACTGAAGCTTTCTTT	TRBJ1-1	TRBV12-3/TRBV12-4	NA	13	medium-sized
CASSQGQGAEPQHF	TGCGCCAGCAGCCAAGGACAGGGGGCAGAGCCCCAGCATTTT	TRBJ1-5	TRBV4-3	TRBD1	14	few
CASSPGDEQYF	TGCGCCAGCAGCCCAGGGGACGAGCAGTACTTC	TRBJ2-7	TRBV5-1	NA	11	NA
CASSYSVWSEQYF	TGTGCCAGCAGTTACTCCGTGTGGAGCGAGCAGTACTTC	TRBJ2-7	TRBV6-5	NA	13	NA
CASSYNKGQGLSPLHF	TGTGCCAGCAGCTACAACAAGGGACAGGGTCTTTCACCCCTCCACTTT	TRBJ1-6	TRBV5-6	TRBD1	16	NA
CASSQDVIAGGGSGANVLTF	TGCGCCAGCAGCCAAGATGTGATAGCGGGGGGCGGGTCTGGGGCCAACGTCCTGACTTTC	TRBJ2-6	TRBV4-3	TRBD2	20	NA
CAISKTGVGTEAFF	TGTGCCATCAGTAAAACAGGGGTAGGGACTGAAGCTTTCTTT	TRBJ1-1	TRBV10-3	TRBD1	14	NA
CASSPRGRDEAFF	TGTGCCAGCAGCCCTAGGGGGCGGGATGAAGCTTTCTTT	TRBJ1-1	TRBV9	TRBD1	13	many
CASSFRTDTEAFF	TGTGCCAGCAGTTTCCGGACAGACACTGAAGCTTTCTTT	TRBJ1-1	TRBV12-3/TRBV12-4	NA	13	NA
CASSPGTLNQPQHF	TGTGCCAGCAGCCCCGGGACACTCAATCAGCCCCAGCATTTT	TRBJ1-5	TRBV5-8	NA	14	medium-sized
CATSDSNRNTEAFF	TGTGCCACCAGTGATTCTAACAGGAACACTGAAGCTTTCTTT	TRBJ1-1	TRBV24-1	NA	14	NA
CASSPRGRGTYEQYF	TGTGCCAGCAGTCCACGCGGCAGGGGTACCTACGAGCAGTACTTC	TRBJ2-7	TRBV28	NA	15	NA
CASRRDINTGELFF	TGTGCCAGCAGGAGGGACATCAACACCGGGGAGCTGTTTTTT	TRBJ2-2	TRBV2	NA	14	NA
CASRGQGAKYEQYF	TGTGCCAGTCGCGGACAGGGGGCGAAGTACGAGCAGTACTTC	TRBJ2-7	TRBV19	TRBD1	14	NA